The 23 T cell receptor beta chains presented below share a single source sample, sequenced in a study of technical replicates of blood from a handful of donors. Clones were read by immunoSEQ multiplex PCR, and TCRdb kept only the in-frame ones, dropping some. In the table there are approximately 73,000 clones, 95% to 98% of which are singletons. The specimen was T cells isolated from PBMCs. The receptors here all came from a human donor in good health.

J is TRBJ1-1 and V is TRBV7-3; the D is unclear. The V gene's germline CDR1 is SGHTA and CDR2 FQGTGA. The CDR3 has 14 residues. V was pared by 2 bases and J by 11 bases, with 18 bases between. The CDR3 bases are TGTGCCAGCAGCTTAGGTCCAGCGGGCGGAGACGCTTTCTTT. Translating gives CASSLGPAGGDAFF.

The chain joins TRBV27 to TRBJ1-4; 9 nucleotides line up with TRBD1. Looked up from germline, CDR1 is MNHEY and CDR2 is SMNVEV (reference sequence). This CDR3 has 16 residues. V shed 3 bases, J shed 1 base, and the junction held 3 bases outside the gene matches. The CDR3 DNA is TGTGCCAGCAGTTTGACAGGGGGAGGAACTAATGAAAAACTGTTTTTT. Translating gives CASSLTGGGTNEKLFF.

The V and J genes are TRBV18 and TRBJ2-2; 7 bases match TRBD1. The CDR3 runs 16 residues. Looked up from germline, CDR1 is KGHSH and CDR2 is LQKENI. V lost 0 bases to trimming and J lost 6 bases; unmatched junction nucleotides: 7. The chain's CDR3 is CASSPPGQRRPGELFF. As DNA, the CDR3 is TGTGCCAGCTCACCACCGGGACAGCGTAGACCCGGGGAGCTGTTTTTT.

This clone was found once. V usage is TRBV6-1 and J usage is TRBJ1-2, with TRBD1 matching over 7 bases. In germline, CDR1 is MNHNS, CDR2 SASEGT. V was pared by 5 bases and J by 4 bases, with 10 bases of the junction left unmatched. The CDR3 runs to 15 residues. The CDR3 spells CASSLSTGEPYGYTF. The CDR3 coding sequence is TGTGCCAGCAGTCTCTCTACAGGGGAGCCCTATGGCTACACCTTC.

V and J are TRBV5-1 and TRBJ2-5; D gene unclear. The CDR3 contains 13 residues. Germline-derived CDR1 and CDR2 are SGHRS and YFSETQ. Trimming took 4 bases from V and 2 from J, leaving 9 bases between them. Here the CDR3 reads CASSQNSQETQYF. In DNA form, the CDR3 reads TGCGCCAGCAGCCAAAACAGTCAAGAGACCCAGTACTTC.

The chain links TRBV4-3 to TRBJ2-6; possibly TRBD1 for D (5 bases). The CDR3 is made up of 16 amino acids. Germline lookup yields CDR1 LGHNA and CDR2 YSLEER. Trimming took 0 bases from V and 0 from J, leaving 6 bases between them. Here the CDR3 reads CASSQDRASGANVLTF. In DNA form, the CDR3 reads TGCGCCAGCAGCCAAGACAGGGCCTCTGGGGCCAACGTCCTGACTTTC.

The CDR3 DNA sequence: TGCGCCAGCAGCCAAGATCATAGCGGGAGGGCCCAGGGTGAGCAGTTCTTC. Its protein is CASSQDHSGRAQGEQFF. The chain combines TRBV4-3 with TRBJ2-1; TRBD2 agrees at 11 bases. V trimming: 0 bases; J trimming: 9 bases; junction bases outside the gene matches: 10. This CDR3 has 17 amino acids. Germline V gene sequence: CDR1 LGHNA, CDR2 YSLEER.

V usage is TRBV18 and J usage is TRBJ2-5; no clear D. CDR1 and CDR2 (germline): KGHSH, LQKENI. The CDR3 has 11 amino acids. Trimming removed 10 bases at V and 5 bases at J, with 11 bases between. CDR3 nucleotide sequence: TGTGCCACTAGAAGTGCGGAGACCCAGTACTTC. The encoded protein is CATRSAETQYF.

This chain joins TRBV19 and TRBJ2-1, with a possible D match to TRBD2 (6 bases). CDR3 length equals 13 residues. Trimming removed 5 bases from V and 13 bases from J, with 18 bases in between. Germline V CDR1 and CDR2: LNHDA, SQIVND (reference sequence). The CDR3 nucleotides are TGTGCCAGTAGTTGGGAAGGACTAAACTCTCAGTTCTTC. This codes for CASSWEGLNSQFF.

The chain recombines TRBV6-6 with TRBJ2-2; 8 positions match TRBD2. The CDR3 spans 16 residues. From germline, CDR1 is MNHNY and CDR2 SVGAGI (reference sequence). V lost 2 bases to trimming and J lost 3 bases; unmatched junction nucleotides: 5. The chain's CDR3 is CASSYEIGRDTGELFF. In nucleotides, the CDR3 is TGTGCCAGCAGTTACGAGATCGGGAGGGACACCGGGGAGCTGTTTTTT.

J is TRBJ2-7 and V is TRBV7-9; 8 nucleotides match TRBD1. The germline gives CDR1 SEHNR, CDR2 FQNEAQ (reference sequence). This CDR3 has 15 amino acids. With V trimmed by 5 bases and J by 4 bases, 10 bases remained unmatched. The CDR3 region has the DNA TGTGCCAGCAGCCCTAAGGGGACAGGAAAATACGAGCAGTACTTC. This translates into CASSPKGTGKYEQYF.

This CDR3 is CASSFKGVAIQYF. Written as DNA, the CDR3 is TGTGCCAGCAGCTTTAAGGGGGTCGCCATTCAGTACTTC. The rearrangement uses TRBV11-3 and TRBJ2-4; a possible D gene is TRBD1 (6 bases). This CDR3 has 13 residues. The germline V and J ends were trimmed by 3 bases and 9 bases, with 12 bases remaining between them. Looked up from germline, CDR1 is SGHNT and CDR2 is YENEEA.

This chain links TRBV4-2 with TRBJ2-3, with D unclear. The CDR3 spans 15 residues. V was shortened by 0 bases and J by 4 bases, with 11 bases between the two germline ends. Germline assignment: CDR1 LGHNA and CDR2 YNFKEQ. This chain's CDR3 is CASSQDSNSPDTQYF. The CDR3 DNA reads as TGTGCCAGCAGCCAAGATTCGAATAGCCCAGATACGCAGTATTTT.

The chain joins TRBV11-1 to TRBJ2-2; D is uncertain. V lost 5 bases, J lost 6 bases, and 10 bases lay in between. Germline V gene lookup returns CDR1 SGHAT and CDR2 FQDESV (reference sequence). This CDR3 is built from 13 residues. In nucleotides, the CDR3 is TGTGCCAGCAGCGCCAGCGATCCCGGGGAGCTGTTTTTT. Amino acids: CASSASDPGELFF.

This sequence joins TRBV27 and TRBJ2-3, with D possibly TRBD2 on 6 matching bases. In germline, CDR1 is MNHEY, CDR2 SMNVEV (reference sequence). The germline V and J ends were trimmed by 6 bases and 6 bases, with 19 bases remaining between them. The CDR3 has 15 residues. The DNA for the CDR3 is TGTGCCAGCAGCCAAATTGGACTATCTTCGGATACGCAGTATTTT. Protein sequence: CASSQIGLSSDTQYF.

The V call is TRBV7-8, the J call TRBJ1-4, with D uncertain. The CDR3 length is 14 residues. Trimming removed 4 bases at V and 5 bases at J, with 11 bases between. The V gene's germline CDR1 is SGHVS and CDR2 FQNEAQ. The CDR3 DNA reads as TGTGCCAGCAGCTCCTCAGGCCTAAATGAAAAACTGTTTTTT. Protein: CASSSSGLNEKLFF.

This chain links TRBV11-1 with TRBJ2-1; 9 bases are a match to TRBD2. The CDR3 covers 13 residues. Germline trimming cut 6 bases from V and 10 bases from J; bases unmatched to any gene: 7. The V gene's germline CDR1 is SGHAT and CDR2 FQDESV (reference sequence). For the CDR3, the DNA is TGTGCCAGCAGTTCCCGGCGGGAGGGAGAGCAGTTCTTC. It yields the protein CASSSRREGEQFF. The full variable domain, its missing parts supplied by reference TRBV11-1 and TRBJ2-1, is EAEVAQSPRYKITEKSQAVAFWCDPISGHATLYWYRQILGQGPELLVQFQDESVVDDSQLPKDRFSAERLKGVDSTLKIQPAELGDSAMYLCASSSRREGEQFFGPGTRLTVL.

The CDR3 spells CASIGLRTHGHTEAFF. For the CDR3, the DNA is TGTGCCAGTATAGGCCTACGGACTCATGGTCACACTGAAGCTTTCTTT. The chain recombines TRBV19 with TRBJ1-1, with unresolved D. Germline V lookup: CDR1 LNHDA, CDR2 SQIVND (reference sequence). V was shortened by 7 bases and J by 3 bases, with 21 bases between the two germline ends. This CDR3 is built from 16 residues.

The DNA for the CDR3 is TGTGCCAGCAGCTTTTATACCGGGGAGCTGTTTTTT. It yields the protein CASSFYTGELFF. This rearrangement joins TRBV7-8 to TRBJ2-2; D not certain. The germline V gene has CDR1 SGHVS and CDR2 FQNEAQ. The CDR3 has 12 amino acids. The ends were cut back, 3 bases at V and 5 bases at J, with 4 bases in the middle.

This clone was found once. The J gene is TRBJ1-2, the V gene TRBV6-5; possible D gene TRBD1, 6 bases. V was clipped by 5 bases and J by 8 bases, with 15 bases between them. The germline V gene has CDR1 MNHEY and CDR2 SVGAGI. The CDR3 extends over 13 amino acids. In DNA form, the CDR3 reads TGTGCCAGCAGTGACACAGGGTGGGAAGGCTACACCTTC. Protein product: CASSDTGWEGYTF.

J is TRBJ2-1 and V is TRBV7-2; the match to TRBD2 covers 12 bases. J was trimmed by 8 bases and V by 5 bases; bases with no gene match: 7. The CDR3 is made up of 15 amino acids. Germline loops: CDR1 SGHTA, CDR2 FQGNSA. In nucleotides, the CDR3 is TGTGCCAGCAGCGGAGGACTAGCGGGAATTCATGAGCAGTTCTTC. It codes for CASSGGLAGIHEQFF.

The chain is built from TRBV9 and TRBJ1-2; 7 bases are a match to TRBD1. Unmatched junction bases numbered 9, after V lost 0 bases and J lost 4 bases. CDR1 and CDR2 (germline): SGDLS, YYNGEE. CDR3 length equals 16 residues. CDR3 in DNA: TGTGCCAGCAGCGTAGGATTTCAGGGGGGCGGCTATGGCTACACCTTC. Protein product: CASSVGFQGGGYGYTF.

The V gene is TRBV7-8, the J gene TRBJ2-1; 11 bases map to TRBD2. In germline, CDR1 is SGHVS, CDR2 FQNEAQ. V shed 5 bases, J shed 9 bases, and the junction held 12 bases outside the gene matches. The CDR3 contains 16 residues. This chain's CDR3 is CASSPPLIAGGREQFF. The CDR3 coding sequence is TGTGCCAGCAGCCCCCCTTTGATAGCGGGAGGGCGTGAGCAGTTCTTC.